The T cell receptor (beta chain) described here comes from a study of control samples from healthy donors and cancer patients. The germline V gene has CDR1 LGHNA and CDR2 YSLEER. Trimming took 2 bases from V and 4 from J; bases not matched to a gene: 9. This CDR3 contains 17 residues. The table came from immunoSEQ multiplex PCR; TCRdb's copy has only in-frame clones and leaves some out. The table includes roughly 190,000 clones, 90% to 95% detected once. The sample consisted of blood. V gene TRBV4-3 combines with J gene TRBJ2-3; 10 nucleotides match TRBD2. The receptor was isolated from a woman aged 30 to 39 in good health. The CDR3 sequence: CASSQKFVAGGADTQYF. The CDR3 DNA sequence: TGCGCCAGCAGCCAAAAATTCGTAGCGGGAGGCGCAGATACGCAGTATTTT.